Presented here are 31 T cell receptor beta chains from one specimen sequenced in a study of tumor and adjacent non-tumor tissue in lung cancer. Three rounds of nested PCR, following a modified ARM-PCR protocol, produced the TCRbeta library. TCRdb reanalysed the multiplex PCR reads using MiXCR and keeps one entry per CDR3 protein. The sample lists more than 95,000 distinct CDR3 sequences; 66% were seen once. No cell sorting was done before RNA was extracted from the tissue. Source material: lung tumor tissue. These receptors originate from a man between 25 and 39 years old with non-small cell lung cancer.

About this clonotype itself: Mismatch with germline at one junction end may stem from a read error. The chain couples TRBV6-2 or TRBV6-3 to TRBJ2-6; 8 positions match TRBD1. The CDR3 has 15 amino acids. CDR1 is MNHEY and CDR2 is SVGEGT in the germline V gene. The CDR3: CASSPRGPGANVLAF. The CDR3 DNA reads as TGTGCCAGCAGTCCCAGGGGGCCTGGGGCTAACGTCCTTGCTTTC.

Comment on this clonotype: This is likely a read error, given that the CDR3 carries no conserved phenylalanine or tryptophan at its end. This chain links TRBV20-1 with TRBJ2-7, with a weak D call TRBD1 (6 bases). V was shortened by 5 bases and J by 6 bases, with 17 bases between the two germline ends. The CDR3 spans 13 residues. CDR1 and CDR2 from the germline V gene are DFQATT and SNEGSKA (reference sequence). CDR3 amino acids: CSARKNQGGEQYL. CDR3 coding DNA: TGCAGTGCTCGAAAGAACCAAGGGGGCGAGCAGTACTTA.

About this clonotype itself: A much larger clone is a single base away; this may be a read error. The gene calls are TRBV10-3 and TRBJ1-6, with 8 nucleotides matching TRBD1. CDR1 and CDR2 (germline): ENHRY, SYGVKD. The CDR3 totals 17 residues. Losses at the gene ends were 8 bases for V and 1 base for J; bases not matched to a gene: 10. CDR3 region: CAIPPRQGASYNSPLHF. CDR3 nucleotide sequence: TGTGCCATCCCCCCTCGGCAGGGGGCATCCTATAATTCACCCCTCCACTTT.

This clonotype was counted many times. The chain employs TRBV20-1 and TRBJ2-4, with D tentatively TRBD1 (6 bases). The ends were cut back, 4 bases at V and 0 bases at J, with 13 bases in the middle. The CDR3 has 15 residues. Germline CDR1 DFQATT, CDR2 SNEGSKA (reference sequence). In nucleotides, the CDR3 is TGCAGTGCTACAGGACAGCTTTTAGCCAAAAACATTCAGTACTTC. Protein product: CSATGQLLAKNIQYF.

On this clonotype itself: A much larger clone lies one base from this, so it may be a read error. Because it lacks the conserved phenylalanine or tryptophan at the end, this CDR3 is likely a read error. This chain links TRBV29-1 with TRBJ1-2, with 9 bases fitting TRBD1. Per the germline V gene, CDR1 is SQVTM and CDR2 is ANQGSEA. CDR3 length equals 13 residues. The trim removed 5 bases at V and 2 bases at J, leaving 3 bases unmatched. The CDR3 here is CSVPGQGNYGYTY. CDR3 DNA sequence: TGCAGCGTTCCTGGACAGGGGAACTATGGCTACACCTAC.

Concerning this clonotype: A junction end diverges from the germline sequence, so it may reflect a read error. The chain carries TRBV5-1 and TRBJ2-1, with D tentatively TRBD1 (5 bases). Germline-derived CDR1 and CDR2 are SGHRS and YFSETQ. The CDR3 runs to 15 residues. The CDR3 nucleotides are TGCGCCAACAGCTTGGAACACCAGGGTTACAATGAGCAGTTCTTC. Protein sequence: CANSLEHQGYNEQFF.

On this clonotype itself: One junction end does not reproduce the germline sequence, and a read error may be involved. The chain recombines TRBV20-1 with TRBJ2-3; 9 bases map to TRBD2. Germline CDR1 reads DFQATT; CDR2 reads SNEGSKA (reference sequence). The CDR3 contains 18 residues. CDR3 in amino acids: CSTRVLLGREGTRNTQYF. The CDR3 coding sequence is TGCAGTACTAGAGTCCTGTTGGGGCGGGAGGGCACGCGGAATACGCAGTATTTT.

Notes on this clonotype: Lacking the conserved final phenylalanine or tryptophan, this CDR3 likely reflects a read error. The CDR3 protein is CSVEGGQAGIAETQYL. CDR3 sequence (DNA): TGCAGCGTGGAAGGAGGACAAGCGGGAATCGCAGAGACCCAGTACCTC. J is TRBJ2-5 and V is TRBV29-1; 7 bases fit TRBD2. The CDR3 consists of 16 residues. CDR1 and CDR2 (germline): SQVTM, ANQGSEA.

Note on this clonotype: This clone may be a read error of a much larger clone one base away. CDR3 protein: CSVTGGMDTGELLF. The CDR3 DNA reads as TGCAGCGTTACAGGGGGCATGGACACCGGGGAGCTGTTATTT. The chain recombines TRBV29-1 with TRBJ2-2; 9 bases are a match to TRBD1. The CDR3 spans 14 residues. CDR1 and CDR2 (germline): SQVTM, ANQGSEA.

Remarks on this clonotype: This may arise from a read error, as a much more abundant clone is one base away. The chain employs TRBV5-4 and TRBJ2-3; the D gene is possibly TRBD1 (5 bases). Germline V gene sequence: CDR1 SGHNT, CDR2 YYREEE (reference sequence). Trimming took 3 bases from V and 8 from J, leaving 13 bases between them. The CDR3 runs to 13 residues. CDR3 region: CASSWTISVTQYF. The CDR3, as DNA: TGTGCCAGCAGCTGGACAATTTCCGTTACGCAGTATTTT.

Remarks on this clonotype: An end of the junction differs from the germline gene, which may be a read error. The rearrangement joins TRBV6-6 to TRBJ2-7, with D unresolved. This CDR3 comprises 12 residues. In germline, CDR1 is MNHNY, CDR2 SVGAGI (reference sequence). This CDR3 is CASSPTLYEQYF. The CDR3 DNA follows: TGTGCCAGCAGTCCGACCTTGTACGAGCAATACTTC.

Turning to this clonotype: The junction departs from the called germline gene at one end, perhaps through a read error. V is TRBV13 and J is TRBJ1-3; D may be TRBD1 (5 bases). Germline V gene sequence: CDR1 PRHDT, CDR2 FYEKMQ (reference sequence). The CDR3 spans 15 residues. The CDR3 region has the DNA TGCGCCAACAGGATGGCCGCTAGCTCTGGAAACACCATATATTTT. As protein: CANRMAASSGNTIYF.

Turning to this clonotype: A junction end diverges from the germline sequence, so it may reflect a read error. The rearrangement links TRBV20-1 to TRBJ1-6; D not resolved. The CDR3 length is 12 residues. Germline values: CDR1 DFQATT, CDR2 SNEGSKA (reference sequence). The CDR3 loop reads CSARDGDSPLHF. In nucleotides, the CDR3 is TGCAGTGCTCGAGACGGTGATTCACCCCTCCACTTT.

About this clonotype: This may be a read error, as it is one base from a much larger clone. The chain uses TRBV6-6 and TRBJ1-5; tentatively, D is TRBD1 (6 bases). The CDR3 consists of 15 residues. Per germline, CDR1 MNHNY and CDR2 SVGAGI (reference sequence). The CDR3, as DNA: TGTGGCAGCAGTACCGGACAGCTTATCAATCAGCCCCAGCATTTT. Translated: CGSSTGQLINQPQHF.

The table lists this clonotype with many counts. This chain joins TRBV29-1 and TRBJ2-2; D unclear. The CDR3 length is 11 residues. Germline CDR1 is SQVTM and CDR2 is ANQGSEA. The V end was cut by 8 bases, the J end by 12 bases, with 16 bases between. The CDR3, as DNA: TGCAGCTCCCTGGTCCTGGGTCAGCTGTTTTTT. It codes for CSSLVLGQLFF.

This clonotype was seen a single time. One end of the junction is discordant with germline, which a read error may explain. This chain joins TRBV12-3 or TRBV12-4 and TRBJ1-1; D unclear. The CDR3 consists of 13 residues. This chain's CDR3 is CASSPWVYTEDFF. In DNA, the CDR3 is TGTGCCAGCAGTCCATGGGTGTACACTGAAGATTTCTTT.

Of note for this clonotype: One base away lies a much larger clone, so this may be a sequencing read error. The V and J genes are TRBV29-1 and TRBJ1-2; D possibly corresponds to TRBD1 (6 bases). This CDR3 region has 12 residues. V lost 7 bases and J 6 bases, leaving 15 bases between the germline ends. Germline loops: CDR1 SQVTM, CDR2 ANQGSEA. The CDR3 DNA follows: TGCAGCGAAACAGCCGGGGGCGATGGCTACACCTTC. Translation: CSETAGGDGYTF.

Note on this clonotype: A junction boundary mismatches the germline segment, possibly from a read error. The chain has TRBV20-1 and TRBJ2-1; no firm D call. The CDR3 spans 14 residues. The germline gives CDR1 DFQATT, CDR2 SNEGSKA (reference sequence). DNA of the CDR3: TGCATTGCTAGAGATCTCCGCTCCCACAATGAGCAGTTCTTC. Translating gives CIARDLRSHNEQFF.

As regards this clonotype: Germline and junction disagree at one end, which may indicate a read error. V and J are TRBV4-2 and TRBJ1-4; D uncertain. The V gene's germline CDR1 is LGHNA and CDR2 YNFKEQ. This CDR3 is built from 17 residues. The CDR3 region has the DNA TGTACCAGCAGCCAAGATGTTGGTGGGCGTGGTGGTGAAAAACTGTTTTTT. Protein: CTSSQDVGGRGGEKLFF.

On this clonotype itself: The junction shows a germline mismatch at one end, possibly a read error. The CDR3 here is CASSGRLAAGTDTQYF. CDR3 sequence (DNA): TGTGCCAGCAGCGGCAGACTAGCGGCCGGCACAGATACGCAGTACTTT. The chain links TRBV11-2 to TRBJ2-3; 9 nucleotides match TRBD2. The CDR3 runs 16 residues. Germline-derived CDR1 and CDR2 are SGHAT and FQNNGV.

On this clonotype itself: The junction departs from germline at one end; a sequencing error may be responsible. The rearrangement joins TRBV11-2 to TRBJ2-7, with D hard to call. The V gene's germline CDR1 is SGHAT and CDR2 FQNNGV. The CDR3 sequence is 14 residues long. The CDR3 sequence is CASSLSEQAYEHYF. The CDR3, as DNA: TGTGCCAGCAGCTTATCGGAGCAAGCCTACGAGCACTACTTC. Full variable domain (missing parts from reference TRBV11-2 and TRBJ2-7): EAGVAQSPRYKIIEKRQSVAFWCNPISGHATLYWYQQILGQGPKLLIQFQNNGVVDDSQLPKDRFSAERLKGVDSTLKIQPAKLEDSAVYLCASSLSEQAYEHYFGPGTRLTVT.

This clonotype was counted between two and nine times. The chain employs TRBV30 and TRBJ1-5, with D possibly TRBD1 on 6 matching bases. Trimming stripped 1 base from V and 4 bases from J, with 8 bases between. This CDR3 is built from 13 residues. Germline V lookup: CDR1 GTSNPN, CDR2 SVGIG (reference sequence). CDR3 DNA: TGTGCCTGGAGTGCCGGACAGAATCAGCCCCAGCATTTT. Residues: CAWSAGQNQPQHF. Full variable domain (remainder filled in from reference TRBV30 and TRBJ1-5): SQTIHQWPATLVQPVGSPLSLECTVEGTSNPNLYWYRQAAGRGLQLLFYSVGIGQISSEVPQNLSASRPQDRQFILSSKKLLLSDSGFYLCAWSAGQNQPQHFGDGTRLSIL.

The chain has TRBV24-1 and TRBJ2-1; TRBD1 aligns across 7 bases. The germline V gene encodes CDR1 KGHDR and CDR2 SFDVKD. The CDR3 runs 16 residues. J was trimmed by 4 bases and V by 5 bases; bases with no gene match: 10. CDR3 nucleotide sequence: TGTGCCACCAGTGCCCCAGGGGGACAGACATACAATGAGCAGTTCTTC. This gives the protein CATSAPGGQTYNEQFF.

Of note for this clonotype: The CDR3 does not close with the conserved phenylalanine or tryptophan, likely indicating a read error. This sequence joins TRBV10-3 and TRBJ2-5; tentatively, D is TRBD1 (6 bases). V lost 2 bases and J 5 bases, leaving 12 bases between the germline ends. Germline V CDR1 and CDR2: ENHRY, SYGVKD. The CDR3 contains 14 residues. CDR3 sequence (DNA): TGTGCCATCAGTGAGATTACAGGGCCTGAGACCCAGTACATC. Its protein product is CAISEITGPETQYI.

The chain uses TRBV5-4 and TRBJ1-3; TRBD1 agrees at 8 bases. The CDR3 spans 14 residues. The trim removed 4 bases at V and 5 bases at J, leaving 5 bases unmatched. CDR1 and CDR2 from the germline V gene are SGHNT and YYREEE (reference sequence). The CDR3 DNA reads as TGTGCCAGCAGCGCGACAGGGGAGCGAAACACCATATATTTT. It specifies CASSATGERNTIYF. The whole variable domain, remainder taken from reference TRBV5-4 and TRBJ1-3, is ETGVTQSPTHLIKTRGQQVTLRCSSQSGHNTVSWYQQALGQGPQFIFQYYREEENGRGNFPPRFSGLQFPNYSSELNVNALELDDSALYLCASSATGERNTIYFGEGSWLTVV.

In regard to this clonotype: A read error may be the cause here, since a much bigger clone is one base away. V usage is TRBV20-1 and J usage is TRBJ2-1, with 10 positions matching TRBD2. The ends lost 6 bases at V and 6 bases at J; junction bases unmatched: 8. CDR1 is DFQATT and CDR2 is SNEGSKA in the germline V gene (reference sequence). This CDR3 spans 14 amino acids. CDR3: CSAQSGGALNEQFF. CDR3 DNA sequence: TGCAGTGCACAAAGCGGGGGGGCTCTCAATGAGCAGTTCTTC.

This clonotype was found many times. J is TRBJ1-1 and V is TRBV12-3 or TRBV12-4, with D tentatively TRBD1 (5 bases). V lost 5 bases and J 1 base, leaving 8 bases between the germline ends. The CDR3 totals 13 residues. The CDR3 loop reads CASSLGGNTEAFF. The CDR3 DNA follows: TGTGCCAGCAGTCTGGGGGGGAACACTGAAGCTTTCTTT.

A few counts support this clonotype. This chain connects TRBV21-1 to TRBJ2-6; the listed D gene, TRBD1, was not tested against the DNA. TRBV21-1 is listed as a pseudogene. The CDR3 runs to 17 residues. CDR3 DNA sequence: TGTGCCAGCAGCCAAAAACAGGGTCTGGCTGGGGCCAACGTCCTGACTTTC. Its translation is CASSQKQGLAGANVLTF.

Regarding this clonotype: At one end, the junction sequence differs from germline, possibly due to a read error. The chain joins TRBV6-6 to TRBJ2-5; D call uncertain. CDR1 is MNHNY, CDR2 SVGAGI, per germline (reference sequence). The CDR3 loop spans 14 amino acids. CDR3 sequence (DNA): TGTGCCAGCACTGACCCCCGGAGTGGTGAGACCCAATACTTC. Translating gives CASTDPRSGETQYF.

For this clonotype: This CDR3 fails to terminate in the conserved phenylalanine or tryptophan, so it likely reflects a read error. The V gene is TRBV15, the J gene TRBJ1-2, with D possibly TRBD1 on 5 matching bases. The CDR3 is made up of 13 amino acids. The germline V gene has CDR1 LNHNV and CDR2 YYDKDF (reference sequence). V was cut by 3 bases and J by 3 bases, with 8 bases left in between. The CDR3 sequence is CATSRGGDYGYTI. The CDR3 bases are TGTGCCACCAGCAGGGGGGGGGACTATGGCTACACCATC.

In the case of this clonotype: One base away lies a much larger clone, so this may be a sequencing read error. This chain uses TRBV20-1 with TRBJ2-3; 7 bases are shared with TRBD1. The germline V gene encodes CDR1 DFQATT and CDR2 SNEGSKA (reference sequence). This CDR3 comprises 15 residues. CDR3 loop: CSARVGSAGTDMQYF. CDR3 DNA sequence: TGCAGTGCTAGAGTTGGGAGCGCAGGGACAGATATGCAGTATTTT.